This T cell receptor beta chain was observed in a study of shared clonotypes between healthy human individuals. Genomic DNA belonging to each subset was distributed in equal measure over several immunoSEQ plates. Libraries were prepared by immunoSEQ multiplex PCR; TCRdb keeps only in-frame clonotypes and omits some of them. The data contain a few hundred thousand clones, around 80% of them seen just once; the ten biggest clones take up approximately 12%. About 83 million PBMCs served as the genomic DNA source for unsorted samples. CDR1 MNHEY and CDR2 SVGAGI come from the germline V gene. The CDR3 runs to 10 residues. With 8 bases removed from V and 8 bases from J, the gap between germline ends came to 7 bases.

The chain has TRBV6-5 and TRBJ2-1, with D hard to call. The sequenced material came from PBMCs. The receptor comes from a woman aged 40 to 50 in good health. Some clones in this sample may be carry-over from other donors' samples. This CDR3 reads CASGSDEQFF. CDR3 DNA sequence: TGTGCCAGCGGGTCCGATGAGCAGTTCTTC.